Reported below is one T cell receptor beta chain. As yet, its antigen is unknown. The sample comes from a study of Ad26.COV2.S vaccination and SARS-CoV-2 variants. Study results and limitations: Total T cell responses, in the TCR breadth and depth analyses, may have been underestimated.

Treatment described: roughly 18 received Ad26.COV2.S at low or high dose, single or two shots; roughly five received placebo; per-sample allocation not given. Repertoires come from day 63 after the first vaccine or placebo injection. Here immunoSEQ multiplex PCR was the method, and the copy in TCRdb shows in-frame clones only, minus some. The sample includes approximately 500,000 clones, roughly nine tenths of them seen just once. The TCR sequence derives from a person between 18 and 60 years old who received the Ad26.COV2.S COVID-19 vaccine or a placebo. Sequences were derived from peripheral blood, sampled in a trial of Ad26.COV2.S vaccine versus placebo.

The CDR3 is CASSLGQINEQFF. Here the CDR3 DNA reads TGTGCCAGCAGCTTAGGGCAAATCAATGAGCAGTTCTTC. The chain joins TRBV7-6 to TRBJ2-1; D gene ambiguous. The germline V gene encodes CDR1 SGHVS and CDR2 FNYEAQ. The CDR3 covers 13 residues. V dropped 1 base and J dropped 6 bases, with 7 bases sitting between them.